This T cell receptor beta chain was obtained from a study of cytomegalovirus exposure and HLA in healthy donors. Overall study findings and caveats: Cytomegalovirus-associated status was assigned to about 180 TCR beta chains. In an earlier analysis, in approximately 630 donors, most V segments appeared productive either ~87% or ~30% of the time.

A note on this clone: Its antigen remains unknown.

In the PCR, 60 Vbeta and 13 Jbeta primers were used. Sequenced by immunoSEQ multiplex PCR; TCRdb stores in-frame clones only, minus some. The repertoire consists of more than 95,000 clones, with roughly 80% occurring once and the leading ten covering roughly a tenth. Germline V gives CDR1 LGHNA, CDR2 YSLEER. The CDR3 runs to 11 residues. Deletions cut 3 bases from V and 9 bases from J, with 6 bases between. The source is a man aged 25 to 40 in good health and CMV-seropositive. Input material: PBMCs. This chain links TRBV4-3 with TRBJ2-1; unclear D gene. CDR3 in amino acids: CASSHSGEQFF. In nucleotides, the CDR3 is TGCGCCAGCAGCCATTCAGGTGAGCAGTTCTTC.